The 19 T cell receptor beta chains below all came from one sample that was sequenced in a study of STAT5B mutations in CD4+ large granular lymphocyte leukemia. Libraries were prepared by immunoSEQ multiplex PCR; TCRdb keeps only in-frame clonotypes and omits some of them. Here the sample spans over 20,000 clones, around 81% being singletons. Sequencing was carried out using CD4+ T cells from blood buffy coats. The receptors stem from a human donor in good health.

The J gene is TRBJ2-2, the V gene TRBV6-1, with D perhaps matching TRBD1 (5 bases). From germline, CDR1 is MNHNS and CDR2 SASEGT. With 7 bases removed from V and 1 base from J, the gap between germline ends came to 13 bases. The CDR3 runs to 15 residues. The DNA for the CDR3 is TGTGCCAGCAACTGGGGCAGGCAGAACACCGGGGAGCTGTTTTTT. Encoded protein: CASNWGRQNTGELFF.

This rearrangement joins TRBV5-8 to TRBJ2-7; a weak D match, TRBD2 (6 bases). The CDR3 loop spans 15 amino acids. V was clipped by 4 bases and J by 2 bases, with 16 bases between them. Germline V gene sequence: CDR1 SGHTS, CDR2 YDEGEE. CDR3 DNA sequence: TGTGCCAGCAGCGCGAGCGGGTCAGGAACCTACGAGCAGTACTTC. Translating gives CASSASGSGTYEQYF. Variable domain in full (rest from reference TRBV5-8 and TRBJ2-7): EAGVTQSPTHLIKTRGQQATLRCSPISGHTSVYWYQQALGLGLQFLLWYDEGEERNRGNFPPRFSGRQFPNYSSELNVNALELEDSALYLCASSASGSGTYEQYFGPGTRLTVT.

V gene TRBV11-2 combines with J gene TRBJ2-3, with 8 positions matching TRBD1. Germline V CDR1 and CDR2: SGHAT, FQNNGV. The CDR3 length is 15 residues. The trim removed 4 bases at V and 3 bases at J, leaving 6 bases unmatched. This CDR3 reads CASSSRTGRTDTQYF. The CDR3, as DNA: TGTGCCAGCAGCTCAAGGACAGGGAGGACAGATACGCAGTATTTT. Using reference TRBV11-2 and TRBJ2-3 for the parts outside the CDR3, the full variable domain is EAGVAQSPRYKIIEKRQSVAFWCNPISGHATLYWYQQILGQGPKLLIQFQNNGVVDDSQLPKDRFSAERLKGVDSTLKIQPAKLEDSAVYLCASSSRTGRTDTQYFGPGTRLTVL.

The V call is TRBV19, the J call TRBJ1-1; D may be TRBD1 (5 bases). Germline assignment: CDR1 LNHDA and CDR2 SQIVND (reference sequence). The CDR3 covers 14 residues. Trimming shortened V by 6 bases and J by 0 bases, and 11 bases separated the two germline ends. CDR3 loop: CASRPGTMNTEAFF. As DNA, the CDR3 is TGTGCCAGTAGACCAGGGACCATGAACACTGAAGCTTTCTTT. The whole variable domain, filled in from reference TRBV19 and TRBJ1-1, reads DGGITQSPKYLFRKEGQNVTLSCEQNLNHDAMYWYRQDPGQGLRLIYYSQIVNDFQKGDIAEGYSVSREKKESFPLTVTSAQKNPTAFYLCASRPGTMNTEAFFGQGTRLTVV.

The chain couples TRBV5-5 to TRBJ1-5, with D unclear. The CDR3 spans 15 residues. Deletions cut 2 bases from V and 6 bases from J, with 15 bases between. Germline CDR1 reads SGHKS; CDR2 reads YYEKEE (reference sequence). CDR3 DNA: TGTGCCAGCAGCTTAGACCCAGGTATGGGTCAGCCCCAGCATTTT. It yields the protein CASSLDPGMGQPQHF.

The V and J genes are TRBV28 and TRBJ2-7; possible D gene TRBD1, 5 bases. Trimming removed 2 bases from V and 2 bases from J, with 7 bases in between. Germline V gives CDR1 MDHEN, CDR2 SYDVKM. The CDR3 consists of 13 residues. CDR3: CASSLTGAYEQYV. For the CDR3, the DNA is TGTGCCAGCAGTTTAACAGGCGCCTACGAGCAGTACGTC.

This clone came up a few times. The rearrangement uses TRBV19 and TRBJ1-6; D call uncertain. V gave up 0 bases and J gave up 11 bases, with 8 bases separating them. This CDR3 spans 13 amino acids. CDR1 and CDR2 from the germline V gene are LNHDA and SQIVND (reference sequence). DNA for the CDR3: TGTGCCAGTAGTATAGATCCTGGGCCACCCCTCCACTTT. Protein: CASSIDPGPPLHF.

V is TRBV10-1 and J is TRBJ1-5, with D tentatively TRBD1 (6 bases). V was pared by 5 bases and J by 7 bases, with 18 bases between. The CDR3 contains 15 residues. Germline-derived CDR1 and CDR2 are WNHNN and SYGVQD (reference sequence). This CDR3 is CASSSLGGGEQPQHF. For the CDR3, the DNA is TGCGCCAGCAGTTCCCTGGGGGGGGGCGAACAGCCCCAGCATTTT.

The genes are TRBV4-1 and TRBJ2-3; the match to TRBD2 covers 7 bases. Losses at the gene ends were 0 bases for V and 4 bases for J; bases not matched to a gene: 7. Germline CDR1 reads MGHRA; CDR2 reads YSYEKL. The CDR3 covers 16 residues. CDR3 in DNA: TGCGCCAGCAGCCAAGAGTTCACACGGGAGGCAGATACGCAGTATTTT. It codes for CASSQEFTREADTQYF.

The rearrangement links TRBV27 to TRBJ2-6, with D perhaps being TRBD1 or TRBD2 (5 bases each). Between the trimmed V and J ends, which lost 4 bases and 7 bases, there was a span of 20 bases. The CDR3 has 17 residues. Germline assignment: CDR1 MNHEY and CDR2 SMNVEV (reference sequence). The CDR3 DNA follows: TGTGCCAGCAGTTCGACCGGGACGTCCTCCCGAGCCAACGTCCTGACTTTC. It encodes CASSSTGTSSRANVLTF. Using reference TRBV27 and TRBJ2-6 for the parts outside the CDR3, the full variable domain is EAQVTQNPRYLITVTGKKLTVTCSQNMNHEYMSWYRQDPGLGLRQIYYSMNVEVTDKGDVPEGYKVSRKEKRNFPLILESPSPNQTSLYFCASSSTGTSSRANVLTFGAGSRLTVL.

The chain links TRBV6-1 to TRBJ1-5; 11 bases match TRBD1. This CDR3 spans 15 amino acids. The germline V gene has CDR1 MNHNS and CDR2 SASEGT. The CDR3 DNA sequence: TGTGCAAGCGGACAGGGGGCTGGTAGCAATCAGCCCCAGCATTTT. It yields the protein CASGQGAGSNQPQHF.

This clone was seen only a few times. This chain joins TRBV6-1 and TRBJ1-6, with no clear D. CDR1 is MNHNS and CDR2 is SASEGT in the germline V gene. The CDR3 totals 14 residues. V gave up 5 bases and J gave up 7 bases, with 12 bases separating them. The CDR3 protein is CASSPPTDNSPLHF. CDR3 coding DNA: TGTGCCAGCAGTCCCCCGACCGACAATTCACCCCTCCACTTT.

CDR3 residues: CASRSTGVYGYTF. CDR3 sequence (DNA): TGTGCCAGCAGATCCACAGGGGTCTATGGCTACACCTTC. The chain employs TRBV28 and TRBJ1-2, with 7 bases aligning to TRBD1. The CDR3 has 13 residues. The J segment lost 4 bases and the V segment lost 6 bases, leaving 5 bases of the junction unmatched. Germline-derived CDR1 and CDR2 are MDHEN and SYDVKM.

J is TRBJ2-1 and V is TRBV9; a possible D gene is TRBD2 (6 bases). The V gene's germline CDR1 is SGDLS and CDR2 YYNGEE. V lost 0 bases, J lost 6 bases, and 13 bases lay in between. This CDR3 is 15 amino acids long. The CDR3 region is CASSVGTNPANEQFF. The CDR3 DNA sequence: TGTGCCAGCAGCGTAGGGACTAATCCAGCCAATGAGCAGTTCTTC.

The chain combines TRBV7-9 with TRBJ2-6, with 7 bases lining up with TRBD2. CDR3 length equals 18 residues. Germline loops: CDR1 SEHNR, CDR2 FQNEAQ (reference sequence). The trim removed 7 bases at V and 1 base at J, leaving 13 bases unmatched. CDR3 coding DNA: TGTGCCAGCAAGCGGGGCAGCAGAATTATTTCTGGGGCCAACGTCCTGACTTTC. It encodes CASKRGSRIISGANVLTF.

The chain employs TRBV4-2 and TRBJ2-3; possibly TRBD2 for D (6 bases). Germline loops: CDR1 LGHNA, CDR2 YNFKEQ. The CDR3 has 15 amino acids. V was cut by 5 bases and J by 0 bases, with 12 bases left in between. The CDR3 region has the DNA TGTGCCAGCAGCGTACGGGACTTCAGCACAGATACGCAGTATTTT. Its protein product is CASSVRDFSTDTQYF.

The J gene is TRBJ2-2, the V gene TRBV7-9; a possible D gene is TRBD1 (6 bases). The CDR3 covers 16 residues. The V gene's germline CDR1 is SEHNR and CDR2 FQNEAQ (reference sequence). With 4 bases removed from V and 0 bases from J, the gap between germline ends came to 12 bases. This CDR3 is CASSSQGTTNTGELFF. CDR3 coding DNA: TGTGCCAGCAGCTCCCAAGGGACAACGAACACCGGGGAGCTGTTTTTT. The full variable domain, in which reference TRBV7-9 and TRBJ2-2 provide the parts outside the CDR3, is DTGVSQNPRHKITKRGQNVTFRCDPISEHNRLYWYRQTLGQGPEFLTYFQNEAQLEKSRLLSDRFSAERPKGSFSTLEIQRTEQGDSAMYLCASSSQGTTNTGELFFGEGSRLTVL.

The genes are TRBV6-5 and TRBJ2-3; D unclear. The CDR3 length is 13 residues. Germline-derived CDR1 and CDR2 are MNHEY and SVGAGI. The V gene lost 5 bases and the J gene lost 0 bases, with 6 bases spanning the gap. CDR3: CASSTPSTDTQYF. The DNA for the CDR3 is TGTGCCAGCAGTACCCCTAGCACAGATACGCAGTATTTT.

V is TRBV5-1 and J is TRBJ2-1, with no clear D. The CDR3 extends over 13 amino acids. Looked up from germline, CDR1 is SGHRS and CDR2 is YFSETQ. V was cut by 5 bases and J by 6 bases, with 12 bases left in between. In DNA, the CDR3 is TGCGCCAGCAGGCCTCTGTTGGCCAATGAGCAGTTCTTC. Translation: CASRPLLANEQFF.